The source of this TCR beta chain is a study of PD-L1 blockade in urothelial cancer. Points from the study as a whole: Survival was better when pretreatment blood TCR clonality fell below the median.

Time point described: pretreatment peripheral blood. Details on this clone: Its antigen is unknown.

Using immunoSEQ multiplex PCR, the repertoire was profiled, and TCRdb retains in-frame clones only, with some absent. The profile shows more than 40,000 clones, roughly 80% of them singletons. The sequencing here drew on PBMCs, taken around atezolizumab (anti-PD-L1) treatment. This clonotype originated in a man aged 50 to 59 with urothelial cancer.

CDR3 loop: CASSLKTGSGFYSPLHF. CDR3 DNA: TGTGCCAGCAGCTTAAAGACAGGCTCCGGGTTTTATTCACCCCTCCACTTT. The V and J genes are TRBV28 and TRBJ1-6; a possible D gene is TRBD1 (6 bases). CDR1 MDHEN and CDR2 SYDVKM come from the germline V gene. Trimming left V 6 bases short and J 8 bases short, with 23 bases between. This CDR3 has 17 residues.